This entry features one TCR beta chain sequence. Antigen specificity is unknown. This entry belongs to a study of identical twins. General observations from the study: Models predicted less out-of-frame TCR alpha sharing in monozygotic twins than was found.

A template switching step contributed a universal primer site, while unique molecular identifiers were present in the cDNA. TCRdb re-called the 5' RACE reads through MiXCR, storing one row per CDR3 protein. Here the sample spans under 400,000 distinct CDR3 sequences, about 9% being singletons. V lost 2 bases to trimming and J lost 3 bases; unmatched junction nucleotides: 9. The germline CDR1 and CDR2 sequences are MNHEY and SMNVEV (reference sequence). There are 17 residues in the CDR3. The TCR originated in a woman aged 50 to 60 in good health. What was sequenced was naive T cells sorted from blood. The chain combines TRBV27 with TRBJ2-7, with 11 bases that match TRBD2. CDR3 sequence (DNA): TGTGCCAGCAGTTTAGGGGTAGCGGGAGGGCAAATCTACGAGCAGTACTTC. Translating gives CASSLGVAGGQIYEQYF.